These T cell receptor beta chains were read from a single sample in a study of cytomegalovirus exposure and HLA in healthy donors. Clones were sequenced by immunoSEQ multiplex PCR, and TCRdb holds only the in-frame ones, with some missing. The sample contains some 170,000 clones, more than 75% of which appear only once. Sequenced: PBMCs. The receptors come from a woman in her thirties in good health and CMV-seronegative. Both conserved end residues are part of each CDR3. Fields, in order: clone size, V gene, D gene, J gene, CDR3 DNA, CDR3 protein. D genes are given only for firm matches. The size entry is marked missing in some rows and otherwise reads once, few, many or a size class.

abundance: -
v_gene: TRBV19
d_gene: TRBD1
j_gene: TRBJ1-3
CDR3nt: TGTGCCAGGGAAGACAGGGGTCGATCGAACACCATATATTTT
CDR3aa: CAREDRGRSNTIYF

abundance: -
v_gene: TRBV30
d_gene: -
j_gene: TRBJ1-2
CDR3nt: TGTGCCTGGAGTGTGAAGGGGGGCTACACCTTC
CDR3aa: CAWSVKGGYTF

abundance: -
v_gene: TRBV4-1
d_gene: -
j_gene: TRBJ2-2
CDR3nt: TGCGCCAGCAGCCAAGAATCGGAGGGCACCGGGGAGCTGTTTTTT
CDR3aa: CASSQESEGTGELFF

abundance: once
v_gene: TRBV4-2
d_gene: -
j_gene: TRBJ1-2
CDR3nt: TGTGCCAGCAGCCAAGCTGACAGATATGGCTACACCTTC
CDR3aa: CASSQADRYGYTF

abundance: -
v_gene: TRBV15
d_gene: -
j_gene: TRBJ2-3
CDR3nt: TGTGCCACCAGCCCTGGACTATCCACAGATACGCAGTATTTT
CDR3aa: CATSPGLSTDTQYF

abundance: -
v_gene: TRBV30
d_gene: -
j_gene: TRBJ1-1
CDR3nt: TGTGCCTGGAGCCCCCACACAGGGAGAGAGCGTCAAGCTTTCTTT
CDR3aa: CAWSPHTGRERQAFF

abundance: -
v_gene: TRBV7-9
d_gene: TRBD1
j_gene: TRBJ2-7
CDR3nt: TGTGCCAGCGCACGCTGGGACAGCGCCTACGAGCAGTACTTC
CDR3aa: CASARWDSAYEQYF

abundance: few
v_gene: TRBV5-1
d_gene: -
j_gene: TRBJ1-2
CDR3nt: TGCGCCAGCAGCTTGGCTGCAGGGTCCTATGGCTACACCTTC
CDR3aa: CASSLAAGSYGYTF

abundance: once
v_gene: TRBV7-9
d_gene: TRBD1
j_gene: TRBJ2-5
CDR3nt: TGTGCCAGCAGCCCCCTCAGGGCAGGGGGAGAGACCCAGTACTTC
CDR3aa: CASSPLRAGGETQYF

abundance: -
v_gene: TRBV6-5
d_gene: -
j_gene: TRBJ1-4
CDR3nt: TGTGCCAGCAGCCAAGACAGGTTCTCTAATGAAAAACTGTTTTTT
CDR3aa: CASSQDRFSNEKLFF

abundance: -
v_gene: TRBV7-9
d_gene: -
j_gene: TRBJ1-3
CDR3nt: TGTGCCAGCAGCCGAGACAGAGACAAGGGCGATCACACCATATATTTT
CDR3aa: CASSRDRDKGDHTIYF

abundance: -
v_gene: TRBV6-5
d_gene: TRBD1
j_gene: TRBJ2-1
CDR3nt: TGTGCCAGCAGTTACTTCAGGGGGCGTTCCTACAATGAGCAGTTCTTC
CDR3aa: CASSYFRGRSYNEQFF

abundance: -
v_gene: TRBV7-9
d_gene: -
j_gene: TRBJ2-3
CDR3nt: TGTGCCAGCAGCTCTAGACTAGAAGATACGCAGTATTTT
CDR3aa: CASSSRLEDTQYF

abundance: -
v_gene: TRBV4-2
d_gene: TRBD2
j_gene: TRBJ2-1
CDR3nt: TGTGCCAGCAGCCAATTGGCGGGGGAGGGTCAGTTCTTC
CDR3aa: CASSQLAGEGQFF

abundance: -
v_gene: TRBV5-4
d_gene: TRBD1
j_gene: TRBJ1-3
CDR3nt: TGTGCCAGCAGCTTGAACCCCACGACAGGGGGCGGAAACACCATATATTTT
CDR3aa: CASSLNPTTGGGNTIYF

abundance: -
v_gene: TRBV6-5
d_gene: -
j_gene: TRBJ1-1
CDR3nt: TGTGCCAGCAGTTACTCGATGGTCAGGATGAACACTGAAGCTTTCTTT
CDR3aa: CASSYSMVRMNTEAFF

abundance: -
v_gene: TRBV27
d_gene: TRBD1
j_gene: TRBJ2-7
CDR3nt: TGTGCCAGCAGACAGGGGGCCGGCGAGCAGTACTTC
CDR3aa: CASRQGAGEQYF

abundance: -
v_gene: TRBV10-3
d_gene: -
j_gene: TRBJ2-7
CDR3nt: TGTGCCATCCGACAGCCTCCCCTCTACGAGCAGTACTTC
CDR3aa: CAIRQPPLYEQYF

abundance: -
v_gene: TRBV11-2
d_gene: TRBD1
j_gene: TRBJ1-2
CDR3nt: TGTGCCAGCAGCAGGAGCGACAGGGGACTCTATGGCTACACCTTC
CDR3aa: CASSRSDRGLYGYTF

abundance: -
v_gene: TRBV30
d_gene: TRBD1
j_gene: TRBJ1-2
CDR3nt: TGTGCCTGGAGGGGACAGTTCGGAGGAGGCTACACCTTC
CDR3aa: CAWRGQFGGGYTF

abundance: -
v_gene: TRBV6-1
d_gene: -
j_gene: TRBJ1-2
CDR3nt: TGTGCCAGCAGTGAAAACGGGGGGCCTGGCTACACCTTC
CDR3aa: CASSENGGPGYTF

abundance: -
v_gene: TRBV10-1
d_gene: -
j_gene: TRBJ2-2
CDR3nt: TGCGCCAGCAGTCTGGCCGGGACACATAACACCGGGGAGCTGTTTTTT
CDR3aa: CASSLAGTHNTGELFF

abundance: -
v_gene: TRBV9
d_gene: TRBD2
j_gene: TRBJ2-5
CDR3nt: TGTGCCAGCAGCGTGGCTAGCGGGGACCATACCCAGTACTTC
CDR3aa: CASSVASGDHTQYF

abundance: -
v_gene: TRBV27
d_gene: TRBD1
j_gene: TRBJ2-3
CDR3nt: TGTGCCAGCAGCCGACGGACAGGGGAGACAGATACGCAGTATTTT
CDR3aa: CASSRRTGETDTQYF

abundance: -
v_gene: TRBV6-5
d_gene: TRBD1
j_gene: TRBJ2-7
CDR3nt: TGTGCCAGCAGTTACCACCGGGACAGGGGATCCTACGAGCAGTACTTC
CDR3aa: CASSYHRDRGSYEQYF

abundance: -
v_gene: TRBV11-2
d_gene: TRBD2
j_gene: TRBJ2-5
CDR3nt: TGTGCCAGCAGAAGACTAGCGGGGGGCCGATTAGAGACCCAGTACTTC
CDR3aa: CASRRLAGGRLETQYF

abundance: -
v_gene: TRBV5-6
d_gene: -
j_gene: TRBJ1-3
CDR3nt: TGTGCCAGCAGCTGGCGGGAATCTGGAAACACCATATATTTT
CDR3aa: CASSWRESGNTIYF

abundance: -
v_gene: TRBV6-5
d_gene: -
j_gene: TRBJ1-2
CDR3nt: TGTGCCAGCAGTTACTCGTACAGTTACTATGGCTACACCTTC
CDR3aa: CASSYSYSYYGYTF

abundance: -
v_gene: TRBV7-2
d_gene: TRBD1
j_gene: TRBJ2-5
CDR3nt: TGTGCCAGCAGCTTGGACAGGGGGGAGACCCAGTACTTC
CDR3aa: CASSLDRGETQYF

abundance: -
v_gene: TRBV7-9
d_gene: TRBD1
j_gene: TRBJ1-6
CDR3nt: TGTGCCAGCAGCTCCACAAGACAGGGACTTAATTCACCCCTCCACTTT
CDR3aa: CASSSTRQGLNSPLHF

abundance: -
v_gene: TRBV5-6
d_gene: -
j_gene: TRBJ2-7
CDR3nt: TGTGCCAGCAGCTTGGTTAGGGGTCGTCTCTACGAGCAGTACTTC
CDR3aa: CASSLVRGRLYEQYF

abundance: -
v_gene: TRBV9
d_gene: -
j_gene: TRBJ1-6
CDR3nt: TGTGCCAGCAGCGTAGGCCCCACCGGGACACCTAATTCACCCCTCCACTTT
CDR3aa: CASSVGPTGTPNSPLHF